This record covers a single TCR beta chain. V lost 4 bases and J lost 4; bases outside the gene matches: 4. The CDR3 has 15 residues. Germline V lookup: CDR1 SGHAT, CDR2 FQNNGV. The sample is drawn from a study of blood T cell repertoires in COVID-19. Assay: immunoSEQ multiplex PCR; the TCRdb copy retains only in-frame clones and omits some. The sample includes fewer than 700,000 clones, less than 90% of them seen just once. The sample was peripheral blood. The receptor was derived from a woman aged 50 to 60 with COVID-19, enrolled during active disease. The V and J genes are TRBV11-2 and TRBJ2-3; 11 positions match TRBD2. The CDR3 bases are TGTGCCAGCAGCTCGTTGACTAGCGGGGCAGATACGCAGTATTTT. It is translated as CASSSLTSGADTQYF.